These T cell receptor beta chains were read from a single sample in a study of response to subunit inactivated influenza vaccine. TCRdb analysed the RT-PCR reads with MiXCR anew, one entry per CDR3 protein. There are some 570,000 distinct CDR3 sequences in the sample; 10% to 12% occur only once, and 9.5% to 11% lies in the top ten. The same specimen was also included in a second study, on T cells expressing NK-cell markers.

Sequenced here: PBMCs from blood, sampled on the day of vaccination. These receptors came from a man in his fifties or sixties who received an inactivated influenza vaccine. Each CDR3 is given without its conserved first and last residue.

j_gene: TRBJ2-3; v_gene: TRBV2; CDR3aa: ASATGFFSVDTQY
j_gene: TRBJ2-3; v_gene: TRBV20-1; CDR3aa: SARNRGSTDTQY
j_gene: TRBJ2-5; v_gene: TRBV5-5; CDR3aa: ASSLTGVGETQY
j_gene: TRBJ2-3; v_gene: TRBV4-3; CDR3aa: ASSQVRTDTQY
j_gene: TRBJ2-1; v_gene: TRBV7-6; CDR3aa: ASSLERAGGPPNEQF
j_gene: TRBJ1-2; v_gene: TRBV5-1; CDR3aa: ASSLNPGREGGGYT
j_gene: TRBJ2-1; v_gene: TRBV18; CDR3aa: ASSPMPQAGPYNEQF
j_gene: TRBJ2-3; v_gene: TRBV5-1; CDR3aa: ASSSDDSTDTQY
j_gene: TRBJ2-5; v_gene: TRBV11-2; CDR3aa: ASSLDPRGPETQY
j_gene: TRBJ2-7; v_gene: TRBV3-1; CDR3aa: ASSPQSYGEQY
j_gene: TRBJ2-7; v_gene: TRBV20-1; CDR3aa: SAARGVDSHEQY
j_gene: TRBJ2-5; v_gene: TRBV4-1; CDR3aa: ASSQDSRQSPVLSQY
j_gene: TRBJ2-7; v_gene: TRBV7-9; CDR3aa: ASSRAGRGYEQY
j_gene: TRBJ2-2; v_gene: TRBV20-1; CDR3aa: SASIPGSGELF
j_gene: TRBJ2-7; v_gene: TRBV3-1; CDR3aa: ASSQAFQSSYEQY
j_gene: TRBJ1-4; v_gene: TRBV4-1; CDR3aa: ASSQDSIAGLAEKLF
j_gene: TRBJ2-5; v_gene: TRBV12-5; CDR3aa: ASGLSGLETQY
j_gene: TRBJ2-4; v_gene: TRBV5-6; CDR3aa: ASSRAGGLGKNIQY
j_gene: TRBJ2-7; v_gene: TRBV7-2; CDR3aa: ASSSGQPYEQY
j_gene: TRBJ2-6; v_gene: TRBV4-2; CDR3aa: ASSQTPAEANVLT
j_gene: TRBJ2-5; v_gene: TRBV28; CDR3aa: ASNLPGQGAQTQY
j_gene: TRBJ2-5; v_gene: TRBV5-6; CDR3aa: ASSLVDRGETQY
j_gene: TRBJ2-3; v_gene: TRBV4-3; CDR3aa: ASSQDFRDSSTDTQY
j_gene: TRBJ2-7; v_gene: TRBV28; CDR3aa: ASNKGSQTYEQY
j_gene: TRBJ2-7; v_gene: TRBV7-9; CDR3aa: ASSLNKQGSYEQY
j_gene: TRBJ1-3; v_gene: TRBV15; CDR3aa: ATSPMQGSAGNTIY
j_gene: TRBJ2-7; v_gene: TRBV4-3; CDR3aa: ASSRDRGYEQY
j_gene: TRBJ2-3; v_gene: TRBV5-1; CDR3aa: ASSLFIGTSGNTDTQY